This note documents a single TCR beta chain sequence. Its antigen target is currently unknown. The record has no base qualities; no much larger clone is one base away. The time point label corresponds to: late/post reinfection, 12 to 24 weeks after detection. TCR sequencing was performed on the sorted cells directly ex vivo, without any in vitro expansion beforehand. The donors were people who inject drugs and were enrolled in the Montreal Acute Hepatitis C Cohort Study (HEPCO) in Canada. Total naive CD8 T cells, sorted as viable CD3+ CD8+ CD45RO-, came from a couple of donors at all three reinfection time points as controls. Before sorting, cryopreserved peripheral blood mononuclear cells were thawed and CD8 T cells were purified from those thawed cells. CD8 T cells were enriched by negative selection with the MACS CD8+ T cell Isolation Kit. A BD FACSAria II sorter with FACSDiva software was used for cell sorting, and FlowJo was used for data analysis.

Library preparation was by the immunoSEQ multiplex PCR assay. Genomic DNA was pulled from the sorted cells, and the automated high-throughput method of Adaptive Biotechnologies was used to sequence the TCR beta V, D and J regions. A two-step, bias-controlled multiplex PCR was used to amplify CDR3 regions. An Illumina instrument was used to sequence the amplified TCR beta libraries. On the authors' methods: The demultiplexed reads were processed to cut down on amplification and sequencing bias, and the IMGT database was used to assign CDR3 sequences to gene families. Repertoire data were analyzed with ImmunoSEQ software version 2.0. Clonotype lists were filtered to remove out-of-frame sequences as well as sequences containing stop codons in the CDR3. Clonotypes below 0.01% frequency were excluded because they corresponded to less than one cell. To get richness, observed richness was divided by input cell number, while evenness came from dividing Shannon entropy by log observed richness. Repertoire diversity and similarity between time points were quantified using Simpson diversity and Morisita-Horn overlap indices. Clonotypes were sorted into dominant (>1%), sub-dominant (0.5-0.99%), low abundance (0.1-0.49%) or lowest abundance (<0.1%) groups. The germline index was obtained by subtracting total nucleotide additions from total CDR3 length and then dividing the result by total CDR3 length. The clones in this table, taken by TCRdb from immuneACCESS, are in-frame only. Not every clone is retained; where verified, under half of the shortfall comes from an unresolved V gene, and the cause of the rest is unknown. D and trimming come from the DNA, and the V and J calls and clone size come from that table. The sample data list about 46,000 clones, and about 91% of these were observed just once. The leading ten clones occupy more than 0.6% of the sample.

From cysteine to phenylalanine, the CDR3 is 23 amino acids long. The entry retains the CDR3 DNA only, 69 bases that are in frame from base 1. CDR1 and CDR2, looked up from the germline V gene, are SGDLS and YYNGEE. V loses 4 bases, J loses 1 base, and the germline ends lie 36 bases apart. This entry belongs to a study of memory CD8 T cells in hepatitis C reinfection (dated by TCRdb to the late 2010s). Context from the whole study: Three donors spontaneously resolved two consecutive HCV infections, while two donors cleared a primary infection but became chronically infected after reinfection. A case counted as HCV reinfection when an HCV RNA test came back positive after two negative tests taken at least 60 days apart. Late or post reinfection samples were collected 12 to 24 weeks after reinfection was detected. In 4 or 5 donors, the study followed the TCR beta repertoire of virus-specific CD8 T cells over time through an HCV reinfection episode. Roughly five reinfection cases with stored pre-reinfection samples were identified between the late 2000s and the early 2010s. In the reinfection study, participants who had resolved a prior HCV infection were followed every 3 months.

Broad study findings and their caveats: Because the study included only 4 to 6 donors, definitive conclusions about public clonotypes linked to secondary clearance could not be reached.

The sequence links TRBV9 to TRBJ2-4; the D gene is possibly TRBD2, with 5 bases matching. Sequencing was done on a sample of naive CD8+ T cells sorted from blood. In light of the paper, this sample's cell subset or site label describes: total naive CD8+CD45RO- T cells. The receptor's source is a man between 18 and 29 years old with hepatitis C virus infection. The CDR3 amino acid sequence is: CASSLPLGSITGRAYWAKNIQYF. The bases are TGTGCCAGCAGCCTCCCCCTTGGGAGTATAACTGGGCGGGCCTATTGGGCCAAAAACATTCAGTACTTC.